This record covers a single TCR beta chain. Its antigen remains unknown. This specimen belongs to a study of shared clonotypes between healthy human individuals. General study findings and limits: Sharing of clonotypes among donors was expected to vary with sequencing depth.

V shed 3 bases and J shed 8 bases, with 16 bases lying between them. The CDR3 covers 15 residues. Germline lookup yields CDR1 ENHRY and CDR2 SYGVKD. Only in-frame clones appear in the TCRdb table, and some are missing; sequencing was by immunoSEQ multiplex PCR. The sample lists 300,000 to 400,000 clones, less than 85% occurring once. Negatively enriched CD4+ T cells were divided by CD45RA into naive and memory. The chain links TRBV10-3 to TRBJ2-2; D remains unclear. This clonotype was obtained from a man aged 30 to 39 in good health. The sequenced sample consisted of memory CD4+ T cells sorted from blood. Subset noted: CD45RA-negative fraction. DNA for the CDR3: TGTGCCATCAGTGACCTTCTGGATTCGGGTGGGGAGCTGTTTTTT. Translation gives CAISDLLDSGGELFF.